These 13 T cell receptor beta chains originate from one sample sequenced in a study of CD8 T cells in ankylosing spondylitis. TCRdb ran MiXCR on the 5' RACE reads and lists one entry per CDR3 protein. This table holds about 360,000 distinct CDR3 sequences, roughly 15% found once. The sample was blood, either unsorted or a sorted T cell fraction (not recorded which). The receptors derive from a male donor with ankylosing spondylitis or in good health (not recorded which).

This clonotype appeared many times. The gene calls are TRBV5-1 and TRBJ1-1, with 8 nucleotides matching TRBD1. CDR1 is SGHRS and CDR2 is YFSETQ in the germline V gene. The CDR3 covers 15 residues. The junction had 9 bases not matched to a gene; V was cut back by 5 bases and J by 3 bases. DNA of the CDR3: TGCGCCAGCAGGTCCACAGGGGGTTTATACACTGAAGCTTTCTTT. It is translated as CASRSTGGLYTEAFF.

This clonotype showed up many times. This chain links TRBV11-2 with TRBJ2-6; tentatively, D is TRBD2 (6 bases). The CDR3 is 19 residues long. The germline V and J ends were trimmed by 1 base and 2 bases, with 18 bases remaining between them. CDR1 is SGHAT and CDR2 is FQNNGV in the germline V gene. CDR3 sequence: CASSLGDSNPGAGANVLTF. The CDR3 nucleotides are TGTGCCAGCAGCTTAGGTGACAGTAACCCGGGAGCTGGGGCCAACGTCCTGACTTTC.

The chain employs TRBV12-3 or TRBV12-4 and TRBJ1-1, with D hard to call. V lost 4 bases and J 5 bases, leaving 11 bases between the germline ends. The CDR3 length is 13 residues. The CDR3 spells CASSSLPGTEAFF. The CDR3 nucleotides read TGTGCCAGCAGTTCCCTGCCCGGAACTGAAGCTTTCTTT.

The rearrangement uses TRBV2 and TRBJ2-1; D is perhaps TRBD2 (6 bases). This CDR3 has 15 residues. CDR1 is SNHLY, CDR2 FYNNEI, per germline. V lost 10 bases, J lost 0 bases, and 16 bases lay in between. In DNA form, the CDR3 reads TGTGCCACCGTCGGGACTCCCACCTCCTACAATGAGCAGTTCTTC. Encoded protein: CATVGTPTSYNEQFF.

This clonotype came up many times. V usage is TRBV4-1 and J usage is TRBJ1-5; 8 bases match TRBD1. J gave up 5 bases and V 0 bases, and 3 bases lay outside the gene matches. Germline V gene sequence: CDR1 MGHRA, CDR2 YSYEKL. The CDR3 totals 15 residues. CDR3 loop: CASSQDGTGYQPQHF. The CDR3 DNA reads TGCGCCAGCAGCCAAGACGGGACAGGTTATCAGCCCCAGCATTTT.

On this clonotype itself: Relative to the germline gene, one junction end is altered; a read error may explain this. This chain joins TRBV6-5 and TRBJ2-5; D gene uncertain. This CDR3 comprises 13 residues. Looked up from germline, CDR1 is MNHEY and CDR2 is SVGAGI. The CDR3 DNA reads as TGTGCCAGCAGTGACTCGAAAGGCGAGACCCAGTACTTC. Protein sequence: CASSDSKGETQYF.

The chain is built from TRBV5-1 and TRBJ2-3, with D possibly being TRBD2 (5 bases). The CDR3 totals 16 residues. Germline CDR1 is SGHRS and CDR2 is YFSETQ. Trimming removed 3 bases at V and 2 bases at J, with 16 bases between. This CDR3 reads CASSSLRATPTDTQYF. CDR3 nucleotide sequence: TGCGCCAGCAGCTCACTGCGGGCCACTCCCACAGATACGCAGTATTTT.

This chain joins TRBV4-1 and TRBJ2-3; 16 positions match TRBD2. Germline values: CDR1 MGHRA, CDR2 YSYEKL. The CDR3 loop spans 17 amino acids. V dropped 4 bases and J dropped 6; count of bases not matched to a gene: 7. This CDR3 is CASSPSGLAGGLDTQYF. The CDR3 region has the DNA TGCGCCAGCAGCCCATCGGGACTAGCGGGGGGGTTGGATACGCAGTATTTT.

The chain has TRBV7-8 and TRBJ2-7; unclear D gene. The CDR3 is made up of 14 amino acids. V was cut by 4 bases and J by 3 bases, with 13 bases left in between. Germline CDR1 is SGHVS and CDR2 is FQNEAQ. The CDR3 reads CASSWTRSDYEQYF. In nucleotides, the CDR3 is TGTGCCAGCAGCTGGACCCGAAGCGACTACGAGCAGTACTTC.

This clonotype was detected only a few times. DNA of the CDR3: TGCGCCAGCACAATAGCGTCGAGCACAGATACGCAGTATTTT. Its translation is CASTIASSTDTQYF. This rearrangement joins TRBV5-1 to TRBJ2-3; D possibly corresponds to TRBD2 (5 bases). Trimming took off 6 bases at V and 0 bases at J, with 11 bases between the two ends. This CDR3 spans 14 amino acids. In germline, CDR1 is SGHRS, CDR2 YFSETQ. Combining the CDR3 with reference TRBV5-1 and TRBJ2-3 gives the whole variable domain KAGVTQTPRYLIKTRGQQVTLSCSPISGHRSVSWYQQTPGQGLQFLFEYFSETQRNKGNFPGRFSGRQFSNSRSEMNVSTLELGDSALYLCASTIASSTDTQYFGPGTRLTVL.

This clonotype has more than one count but fewer than ten. J is TRBJ1-6 and V is TRBV10-3; 9 nucleotides align to TRBD1. Germline V gene data show CDR1 as ENHRY and CDR2 as SYGVKD. The CDR3 runs to 15 residues. Germline trimming cut 6 bases from V and 5 bases from J; bases unmatched to any gene: 5. The CDR3 DNA reads as TGTGCCATCAGGCGGGACAGGGACAATAATTCACCCCTCCACTTT. Translation: CAIRRDRDNNSPLHF.

The gene calls are TRBV6-1 and TRBJ2-6; 9 nucleotides align to TRBD1. Trimming took 6 bases from V and 4 from J; bases not matched to a gene: 10. Germline values: CDR1 MNHNS, CDR2 SASEGT. The CDR3 has 17 amino acids. The CDR3 DNA reads as TGTGCCAGCAGGACGGGACAGGGAAATTCCGGGGCCAACGTCCTGACTTTC. This sequence encodes CASRTGQGNSGANVLTF.

This clonotype appeared a few times. The chain joins TRBV20-1 to TRBJ1-1; D may be TRBD1 (5 bases). The CDR3 runs to 13 residues. Trimming left V 4 bases short and J 3 bases short, with 12 bases between. CDR1 is DFQATT and CDR2 is SNEGSKA in the germline V gene (reference sequence). CDR3 coding DNA: TGCAGTGCTACCCGGGGGGGGGACACTGAAGCTTTCTTT. It translates to CSATRGGDTEAFF.